Each of the 31 T cell receptor beta chains below was sequenced from the same sample in a study of T cells in Graves' hyperthyroidism and ophthalmopathy. RNA transcripts gave rise to amplified TCR beta CDR3 regions. An initial round of RT-PCR targeting the TCR CDR3 relied on the HTBI primer set. TCRdb analysed the multiplex PCR reads with MiXCR anew, one entry per CDR3 protein. The repertoire has about 500,000 distinct CDR3 sequences, roughly 14% of them found once; the top ten carry less than 20%. Material: blood. Receptors were obtained from a woman aged 18-29 years with Graves' hyperthyroidism.

In regard to this clonotype: With a much larger clone just one base away, this may be a read error. The chain couples TRBV5-1 to TRBJ2-7, with a tentative D call TRBD1 (6 bases). CDR1 and CDR2 from the germline V gene are SGHRS and YFSETQ. The CDR3 spans 12 residues. Here the CDR3 DNA reads TGCACCAGCGGCCAAACAGGGAACGAGCAGTACTTC. As protein: CTSGQTGNEQYF.

Many counts were recorded for this clonotype. The chain couples TRBV19 to TRBJ2-7, with D possibly TRBD1 on 6 matching bases. Trimming shortened V by 5 bases and J by 3 bases, and 14 bases separated the two germline ends. CDR1 LNHDA and CDR2 SQIVND come from the germline V gene (reference sequence). CDR3 length equals 14 residues. CDR3 residues: CASSPDRMIYEQYF. The CDR3 DNA reads TGTGCCAGTAGTCCCGACAGGATGATCTACGAGCAGTACTTC. The variable domain in full, with the rest retrieved from reference TRBV19 and TRBJ2-7, is DGGITQSPKYLFRKEGQNVTLSCEQNLNHDAMYWYRQDPGQGLRLIYYSQIVNDFQKGDIAEGYSVSREKKESFPLTVTSAQKNPTAFYLCASSPDRMIYEQYFGPGTRLTVT.

This clonotype was seen ten or more times. The chain recombines TRBV11-1 with TRBJ1-1; D gene uncertain. The CDR3 runs to 15 residues. Germline values: CDR1 SGHAT, CDR2 FQDESV (reference sequence). V lost 1 base and J 1 base, leaving 10 bases between the germline ends. In DNA form, the CDR3 reads TGTGCCAGCAGCTTAGGGTCGGTTTCGAACACTGAAGCTTTCTTT. It yields the protein CASSLGSVSNTEAFF.

This clonotype showed up many times. The V call is TRBV20-1, the J call TRBJ2-3, with D hard to call. The CDR3 contains 11 residues. Germline loops: CDR1 DFQATT, CDR2 SNEGSKA (reference sequence). The V end was cut by 3 bases, the J end by 4 bases, with 5 bases between. CDR3 protein: CSARQADTQYF. For the CDR3, the DNA is TGCAGTGCTAGGCAGGCAGATACGCAGTATTTT.

The chain combines TRBV5-6 with TRBJ2-7, with D perhaps matching TRBD2 (5 bases). The germline V gene encodes CDR1 SGHDT and CDR2 YYEEEE. Trimming removed 4 bases from V and 10 bases from J, with 24 bases in between. The CDR3 totals 15 residues. This CDR3 is CASSNPYEGEVEQYF. In nucleotides, the CDR3 is TGTGCCAGCAGCAATCCTTACGAGGGAGAAGTCGAACAGTACTTC.

This clonotype has a count of ten or more. The rearrangement joins TRBV14 to TRBJ2-5; D gene unclear. V lost 6 bases and J 5 bases, leaving 13 bases between the germline ends. Germline V gene lookup returns CDR1 SGHDN and CDR2 FVKESK. This CDR3 region has 13 residues. The CDR3 sequence is CASSPGLRETQYF. The CDR3 DNA reads as TGTGCCAGCAGTCCCGGGCTCCGGGAGACCCAGTACTTC. Together with reference TRBV14 and TRBJ2-5, the CDR3 gives the full variable domain: EAGVTQFPSHSVIEKGQTVTLRCDPISGHDNLYWYRRVMGKEIKFLLHFVKESKQDESGMPNNRFLAERTGGTYSTLKVQPAELEDSGVYFCASSPGLRETQYFGPGTRLLVL.

This clonotype was observed many times. V usage is TRBV11-2 and J usage is TRBJ1-6; 9 bases map to TRBD1. Losses at the gene ends were 6 bases for V and 8 bases for J; bases not matched to a gene: 11. Germline CDR1 reads SGHAT; CDR2 reads FQNNGV. The CDR3 is made up of 16 amino acids. CDR3 in DNA: TGTGCCAGCAGGCTTACAGGGGGCGTTCCCGATTCACCCCTCCACTTT. Translated, it gives CASRLTGGVPDSPLHF.

The CDR3 reads CASSMGTGGTEAFF. The CDR3 coding sequence is TGTGCCAGTAGTATGGGGACAGGAGGAACTGAAGCTTTCTTT. The chain is built from TRBV19 and TRBJ1-1, with 8 bases lining up with TRBD1. Trimming at V came to 3 bases and at J to 5 bases, leaving 5 bases not matched to a gene. CDR1 LNHDA and CDR2 SQIVND come from the germline V gene (reference sequence). The CDR3 runs 14 residues.

In this sample, this clonotype turned up a few times. V usage is TRBV5-1 and J usage is TRBJ2-5, with 9 nucleotides matching TRBD1. CDR1 and CDR2 from the germline V gene are SGHRS and YFSETQ. The CDR3 covers 15 residues. Trimming took 1 base from V and 1 from J; bases not matched to a gene: 2. CDR3 nucleotide sequence: TGCGCCAGCAGCTTGATGGGACAGGGCCAAGAGACCCAGTACTTC. It yields the protein CASSLMGQGQETQYF.

This clonotype came up many times. The CDR3 loop reads CASSATGHTNYGYTF. In DNA form, the CDR3 reads TGTGCCAGTAGTGCTACGGGACATACTAACTATGGCTACACCTTC. V and J are TRBV19 and TRBJ1-2; D possibly corresponds to TRBD1 (6 bases). Between the trimmed V and J ends, which lost 5 bases and 0 bases, there was a span of 13 bases. This CDR3 contains 15 residues. Germline V gene data show CDR1 as LNHDA and CDR2 as SQIVND (reference sequence).

This clonotype was counted ten times or more. The V gene is TRBV7-9, the J gene TRBJ2-2, with 11 bases fitting TRBD1. The V gene's germline CDR1 is SEHNR and CDR2 FQNEAQ (reference sequence). This CDR3 has 18 amino acids. V lost 4 bases to trimming and J lost 6 bases; unmatched junction nucleotides: 13. The CDR3 loop reads CASSSYAVGQGESGELFF. CDR3 nucleotide sequence: TGTGCCAGCAGCTCCTACGCGGTGGGACAGGGGGAATCCGGGGAGCTGTTTTTT.

This sequence joins TRBV15 and TRBJ2-7; 7 nucleotides agree with TRBD1. Germline CDR1 is LNHNV and CDR2 is YYDKDF (reference sequence). This CDR3 is 14 amino acids long. With V trimmed by 2 bases and J by 2 bases, 3 bases remained unmatched. The CDR3 reads CATSRTGTAYEQYF. The CDR3 nucleotides are TGTGCCACCAGCAGAACCGGGACAGCCTACGAGCAGTACTTC.

This clonotype was detected only a few times. This sequence joins TRBV27 and TRBJ2-1; D is possibly TRBD1 (6 bases). CDR3 length: 15 amino acids. Trimming shortened V by 7 bases and J by 5 bases, and 18 bases separated the two germline ends. Germline lookup yields CDR1 MNHEY and CDR2 SMNVEV (reference sequence). CDR3 protein: CASIKQGTGNNEQFF. The CDR3 DNA is TGTGCCAGCATTAAACAGGGCACGGGTAACAATGAGCAGTTCTTC.

This chain connects TRBV5-6 to TRBJ2-7, with 7 bases lining up with TRBD1. V was pared by 3 bases and J by 4 bases, with 7 bases of the junction left unmatched. Germline V lookup: CDR1 SGHDT, CDR2 YYEEEE. The CDR3 is 14 amino acids. CDR3 loop: CASSYGTAVYEQYF. CDR3 DNA sequence: TGTGCCAGCAGCTACGGGACAGCCGTATACGAGCAGTACTTC.

This clonotype appeared many times. The chain joins TRBV3-1 to TRBJ2-7; no firm D call. V was cut by 1 base and J by 1 base, with 8 bases left in between. CDR3 length: 14 amino acids. The germline CDR1 and CDR2 sequences are LGHDT and YNNKEL (reference sequence). CDR3 nucleotides: TGTGCCAGCAGCCAAGGAGTCCAGTCCTACGAGCAGTACTTC. It codes for CASSQGVQSYEQYF.

This clonotype was observed at least ten times. J is TRBJ1-5 and V is TRBV30; the D is unclear. The V gene lost 1 base and the J gene lost 0 bases, with 4 bases spanning the gap. The germline V gene has CDR1 GTSNPN and CDR2 SVGIG (reference sequence). This CDR3 spans 13 amino acids. This CDR3 reads CAWSGNSNQPQHF. For the CDR3, the DNA is TGTGCCTGGAGTGGGAATAGCAATCAGCCCCAGCATTTT. The variable domain in full, with the rest retrieved from reference TRBV30 and TRBJ1-5, is SQTIHQWPATLVQPVGSPLSLECTVEGTSNPNLYWYRQAAGRGLQLLFYSVGIGQISSEVPQNLSASRPQDRQFILSSKKLLLSDSGFYLCAWSGNSNQPQHFGDGTRLSIL.

The chain recombines TRBV10-2 with TRBJ1-4; no definite D call. Germline values: CDR1 WSHSY, CDR2 SAAADI. Trimming took off 3 bases at V and 8 bases at J, with 13 bases between the two ends. The CDR3 consists of 14 residues. The CDR3 loop reads CASSDQLREEKLFF. For the CDR3, the DNA is TGCGCCAGCAGTGACCAACTAAGGGAGGAAAAACTGTTTTTT.

This clonotype was counted at least ten times. The rearrangement links TRBV18 to TRBJ1-2; D perhaps matches TRBD1 (5 bases). Germline loops: CDR1 KGHSH, CDR2 LQKENI. Trimming took off 3 bases at V and 9 bases at J, with 11 bases between the two ends. The CDR3 spans 12 residues. The CDR3 reads CASSPTTDSYTF. CDR3 in DNA: TGTGCCAGCTCACCTACGACAGATAGCTACACCTTC.

This clonotype was counted ten times or more. The J gene is TRBJ1-2, the V gene TRBV20-1, with 7 bases aligning to TRBD1. The CDR3 has 14 residues. The ends lost 5 bases at V and 0 bases at J; junction bases unmatched: 6. The germline V gene has CDR1 DFQATT and CDR2 SNEGSKA (reference sequence). This CDR3 is CSAGTAEANYGYTF. The CDR3 coding sequence is TGCAGTGCTGGGACAGCAGAAGCTAACTATGGCTACACCTTC.

Regarding this clonotype: A single base separates this from a much larger clone, so it may be a read error. The chain has TRBV30 and TRBJ2-2; D remains unclear. CDR1 GTSNPN and CDR2 SVGIG come from the germline V gene (reference sequence). The CDR3 covers 13 residues. The DNA for the CDR3 is TGTGCCTGGGGTGTACTGAACACCGGGGAGCTGTTTTTT. Its protein product is CAWGVLNTGELFF.

This sequence joins TRBV29-1 and TRBJ2-7; weak D call: TRBD1 (5 bases). CDR1 is SQVTM and CDR2 is ANQGSEA in the germline V gene. Trimming shortened V by 3 bases and J by 2 bases, and 14 bases separated the two germline ends. CDR3 length: 14 amino acids. CDR3 nucleotides: TGCAGCGTTGAGTCTCAGGGCTCAGCCTACGAGCAGTACTTC. Translated, it gives CSVESQGSAYEQYF.

This clonotype was counted at least ten times. The chain carries TRBV24-1 and TRBJ1-5; D may be TRBD1 (5 bases). Trimming removed 6 bases from V and 9 bases from J, with 11 bases in between. CDR3 size: 12 residues. The germline V gene has CDR1 KGHDR and CDR2 SFDVKD. CDR3 sequence reads: CATSSTGGPQHF. The CDR3 DNA is TGTGCCACCAGTTCGACGGGGGGGCCCCAGCATTTT.

V usage is TRBV29-1 and J usage is TRBJ1-4, with a possible D match to TRBD1 (5 bases). Trimming removed 4 bases at V and 5 bases at J, with 8 bases between. The CDR3 extends over 12 amino acids. Germline lookup yields CDR1 SQVTM and CDR2 ANQGSEA. The CDR3 DNA is TGCAGCGTTGGGGGACGGAATGAAAAACTGTTTTTT. Protein sequence: CSVGGRNEKLFF.

This clonotype has ten or more counts. The chain combines TRBV15 with TRBJ2-1; 10 bases agree with TRBD2. CDR1 is LNHNV, CDR2 YYDKDF, per germline (reference sequence). This CDR3 comprises 15 residues. Unmatched junction bases numbered 7, after V lost 5 bases and J lost 6 bases. CDR3 loop: CATSPVAGGFNEQFF. CDR3 bases: TGTGCCACCAGCCCTGTAGCGGGAGGCTTCAATGAGCAGTTCTTC.

V gene TRBV10-1 combines with J gene TRBJ2-2; 8 bases are a match to TRBD2. This CDR3 has 16 residues. V shed 3 bases, J shed 5 bases, and the junction held 8 bases outside the gene matches. Per germline, CDR1 WNHNN and CDR2 SYGVQD (reference sequence). The CDR3 protein is CASSDLGTGGTGELFF. DNA for the CDR3: TGCGCCAGCAGTGACCTCGGGACGGGAGGGACCGGGGAGCTGTTTTTT.

This clonotype was counted at least ten times. This rearrangement joins TRBV12-3 or TRBV12-4 to TRBJ2-1; D gene uncertain. CDR3 size: 12 residues. V lost 1 base and J 8 bases, leaving 6 bases between the germline ends. The CDR3 spells CASSLEVHEQFF. As DNA, the CDR3 is TGTGCCAGCAGTTTAGAAGTACATGAGCAGTTCTTC.

The chain couples TRBV3-1 to TRBJ2-5; D call uncertain. Germline lookup yields CDR1 LGHDT and CDR2 YNNKEL (reference sequence). This CDR3 comprises 14 residues. V was clipped by 5 bases and J by 6 bases, with 16 bases between them. In nucleotides, the CDR3 is TGTGCCAGCAGCTGGGCAACTATGCCCAAGACCCAGTACTTC. Translating gives CASSWATMPKTQYF.

This clonotype was detected many times. V gene TRBV20-1 combines with J gene TRBJ2-3, with unresolved D. The V end lost 3 bases, the J end lost 0 bases, and 10 bases lay between the germline ends. This CDR3 is 14 amino acids long. In germline, CDR1 is DFQATT, CDR2 SNEGSKA (reference sequence). The CDR3 sequence is CSASAPFSTDTQYF. The DNA of the CDR3 is TGCAGTGCTAGTGCGCCCTTTAGCACAGATACGCAGTATTTT.

Many counts were recorded for this clonotype. Written as DNA, the CDR3 is TGTGCCACCAGTGACACAACAGGGGAATCGCAGCCCCAGCATTTT. Translating it yields CATSDTTGESQPQHF. This chain joins TRBV24-1 and TRBJ1-5; 7 nucleotides line up with TRBD1. Germline V lookup: CDR1 KGHDR, CDR2 SFDVKD. V gave up 4 bases and J gave up 7 bases; unmatched junction bases: 9. The CDR3 has 15 amino acids.

V gene TRBV2 combines with J gene TRBJ2-3; no clear D. V was pared by 2 bases and J by 0 bases, with 12 bases between. Germline V CDR1 and CDR2: SNHLY, FYNNEI. CDR3 size: 16 residues. The DNA of the CDR3 is TGTGCCAGCAGTGAATTGCTAACAGCTAGCACAGATACGCAGTATTTT. It specifies CASSELLTASTDTQYF.

Turning to this clonotype: This sequence may be a read error, since a much larger clone differs from it by one base. The V call is TRBV27, the J call TRBJ2-3, with 12 bases identical to TRBD2. This CDR3 spans 16 amino acids. Germline V gene sequence: CDR1 MNHEY, CDR2 SMNVEV (reference sequence). The CDR3 DNA is TGTGCCGGCAGCCGCCGGCTAGCGGGAGGGACAGATACGCAGTATTTT. It yields the protein CAGSRRLAGGTDTQYF.